A single sample is the source of the 10 T cell receptor beta chains below, sequenced in a study of T cells in Graves' hyperthyroidism and ophthalmopathy. Amplification yielded TCR beta CDR3 regions, with RNA transcripts as the source. First-round RT-PCR with HTBI primers amplified the TCR CDR3 region. TCRdb reprocessed the multiplex PCR reads with MiXCR, giving one entry per CDR3 protein. The sample has around 400,000 distinct CDR3 sequences; about 15% are singletons. The sample was blood. The receptors stem from a woman in her sixties or seventies with Graves' ophthalmopathy.

The chain links TRBV12-5 to TRBJ2-1; D unclear. This CDR3 contains 12 residues. CDR1 is LGHNT and CDR2 is FRNRAP in the germline V gene. Trimming removed 3 bases from V and 5 bases from J, with 5 bases in between. The CDR3 sequence: CASGLGDNEQFF. The CDR3 nucleotides are TGTGCTAGTGGTTTAGGTGACAATGAGCAGTTCTTC.

To note about this clonotype: Because it lacks the conserved phenylalanine or tryptophan at the end, this CDR3 is likely a read error. This chain uses TRBV12-3 or TRBV12-4 with TRBJ1-3; 7 bases line up with TRBD1. This CDR3 region has 13 residues. V shed 6 bases, J shed 2 bases, and the junction held 1 base outside the gene matches. The CDR3 sequence: CASSTGAGNTIYS. The CDR3 coding sequence is TGTGCCAGCAGCACAGGGGCTGGAAACACCATATATTCT.

This clonotype was seen a few times. This chain joins TRBV2 and TRBJ2-7, with D hard to call. The length of the CDR3 is 14 residues. CDR1 and CDR2 from the germline V gene are SNHLY and FYNNEI. Trimming shortened V by 2 bases and J by 0 bases, and 8 bases separated the two germline ends. This CDR3 is CASSETSLSYEQYF. DNA of the CDR3: TGTGCCAGCAGTGAAACCAGCCTCTCCTACGAGCAGTACTTC.

This clonotype has only a few counts. This chain uses TRBV9 with TRBJ2-1, with D possibly TRBD2 on 6 matching bases. The germline CDR1 and CDR2 sequences are SGDLS and YYNGEE. Trimming took 0 bases from V and 8 from J, leaving 15 bases between them. The CDR3 is made up of 15 amino acids. The CDR3 DNA sequence: TGTGCCAGCAGCGTAGGGGGAGGCCGGTTGGATGAGCAGTTCTTC. Translated: CASSVGGGRLDEQFF.

This clonotype appeared many times. J is TRBJ2-2 and V is TRBV7-8; tentative D call: TRBD2 (6 bases). Trimming shortened V by 2 bases and J by 7 bases, and 11 bases separated the two germline ends. The germline V gene encodes CDR1 SGHVS and CDR2 FQNEAQ. This CDR3 spans 14 amino acids. The CDR3 loop is CASSLNREHGELFF. DNA for the CDR3: TGTGCCAGCAGCTTAAACCGGGAGCACGGGGAGCTGTTTTTT.

This clonotype was counted between two and nine times. This rearrangement joins TRBV28 to TRBJ2-7; D remains ambiguous. The CDR3 spans 16 residues. Germline loops: CDR1 MDHEN, CDR2 SYDVKM. V was pared by 6 bases and J by 2 bases, with 20 bases between. The CDR3 sequence: CASSPRFWSLTYEQYF. The CDR3 nucleotides read TGTGCCAGCAGCCCCAGGTTTTGGTCCTTAACCTACGAGCAGTACTTC.

The sample holds many counts of this clonotype. The chain links TRBV6-1 to TRBJ2-5, with D uncertain. Trimming cost V 2 bases and J 5 bases, with 6 bases left between them. Germline-derived CDR1 and CDR2 are MNHNS and SASEGT. The CDR3 contains 12 residues. In nucleotides, the CDR3 is TGTGCCAGCAGTGAATATCCGGAGACCCAGTACTTC. Its translation is CASSEYPETQYF.

This clonotype was seen at least ten times. The chain is built from TRBV6-1 and TRBJ2-5, with D perhaps assigned TRBD1 or TRBD2 (5 bases each). The V end lost 6 bases, the J end lost 1 base, and 15 bases lay between the germline ends. CDR1 is MNHNS and CDR2 is SASEGT in the germline V gene. The CDR3 loop spans 15 amino acids. CDR3 sequence: CASSNLRDGQETQYF. The CDR3 DNA is TGTGCCAGCAGCAACCTTAGGGACGGCCAAGAGACCCAGTACTTC.

Ten or more counts support this clonotype. The rearrangement uses TRBV5-1 and TRBJ1-5; TRBD1 agrees at 8 bases. V shed 0 bases, J shed 4 bases, and the junction held 6 bases outside the gene matches. The CDR3 consists of 16 residues. The germline V gene encodes CDR1 SGHRS and CDR2 YFSETQ. CDR3 nucleotides: TGCGCCAGCAGCTTGGACGGACAGGGAGGGAATCAGCCCCAGCATTTT. Its translation is CASSLDGQGGNQPQHF. The complete variable domain, with remaining parts taken from reference TRBV5-1 and TRBJ1-5, reads KAGVTQTPRYLIKTRGQQVTLSCSPISGHRSVSWYQQTPGQGLQFLFEYFSETQRNKGNFPGRFSGRQFSNSRSEMNVSTLELGDSALYLCASSLDGQGGNQPQHFGDGTRLSIL.

Many counts were recorded for this clonotype. The V and J genes are TRBV28 and TRBJ2-7; 7 nucleotides line up with TRBD2. CDR1 and CDR2 from the germline V gene are MDHEN and SYDVKM. The CDR3 consists of 10 residues. The CDR3 reads CAASGYEQYF. DNA of the CDR3: TGTGCGGCTAGCGGATACGAGCAGTACTTC.